This passage covers 4 T cell receptor beta chains from one sample sequenced in a study of blood T cell repertoires in COVID-19. Repertoires were generated with immunoSEQ multiplex PCR, while TCRdb's copy carries only in-frame clones and drops some. The table shows some 93,000 clones, with about 80% occurring only once. The source material was peripheral blood. The origin of the receptors is a man aged 65 to 85 with acute or convalescent COVID-19.

Only one count was recorded for this clone. The chain recombines TRBV6-5 with TRBJ2-2; 8 bases align to TRBD1. The CDR3 contains 14 residues. J was trimmed by 6 bases and V by 5 bases; bases with no gene match: 5. Looked up from germline, CDR1 is MNHEY and CDR2 is SVGAGI. The CDR3 DNA follows: TGTGCCAGCAGTACAGGGGGTGGAGCCGGGGAGCTGTTTTTT. Its translation: CASSTGGGAGELFF.

This chain connects TRBV11-2 to TRBJ1-2; possibly TRBD1 for D (5 bases). V was pared by 5 bases and J by 0 bases, with 16 bases between. The CDR3 length is 16 residues. Germline CDR1 and CDR2: SGHAT and FQNNGV. CDR3 residues: CASSLTTANTNYGYTF. CDR3 DNA sequence: TGTGCCAGCAGCCTAACGACAGCAAATACTAACTATGGCTACACCTTC.

This chain links TRBV25-1 with TRBJ2-7, with 7 positions matching TRBD2. This CDR3 comprises 16 residues. J gave up 0 bases and V 6 bases, and 11 bases lay outside the gene matches. From germline, CDR1 is MGHDK and CDR2 SYGVNS. The CDR3 DNA reads as TGTGCCAGCAGCCTCACCCCAGCGGGGCGCTCCTACGAGCAGTACTTC. Its protein is CASSLTPAGRSYEQYF.

This chain uses TRBV18 with TRBJ2-6; D remains ambiguous. The V and J ends lost 6 bases and 2 bases respectively, with 20 bases between them. This CDR3 is 18 amino acids long. Germline assignment: CDR1 KGHSH and CDR2 LQKENI. CDR3 bases: TGTGCCAGCTCCCCCCCTAAAACTGCAGGCGCTGGGGCCAACGTCCTGACTTTC. It yields the protein CASSPPKTAGAGANVLTF.